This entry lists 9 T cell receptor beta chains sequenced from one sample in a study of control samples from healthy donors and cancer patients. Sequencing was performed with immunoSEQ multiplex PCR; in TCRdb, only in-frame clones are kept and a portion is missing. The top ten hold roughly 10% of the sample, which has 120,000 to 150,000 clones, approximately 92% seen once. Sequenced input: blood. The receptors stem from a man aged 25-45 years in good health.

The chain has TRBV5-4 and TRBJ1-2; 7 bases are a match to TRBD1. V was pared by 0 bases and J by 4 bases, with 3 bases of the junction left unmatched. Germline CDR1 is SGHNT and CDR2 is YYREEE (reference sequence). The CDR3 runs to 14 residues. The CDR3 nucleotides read TGTGCCAGCAGCTTGGTAGGGGGCGGCTATGGCTACACCTTC. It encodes CASSLVGGGYGYTF.

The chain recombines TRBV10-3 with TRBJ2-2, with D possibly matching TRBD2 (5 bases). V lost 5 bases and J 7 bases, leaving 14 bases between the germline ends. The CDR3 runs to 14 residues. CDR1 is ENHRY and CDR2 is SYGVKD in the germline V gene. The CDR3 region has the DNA TGTGCCATCAGTCCGGACTGGAAGAGCGGGGAGCTGTTTTTT. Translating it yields CAISPDWKSGELFF.

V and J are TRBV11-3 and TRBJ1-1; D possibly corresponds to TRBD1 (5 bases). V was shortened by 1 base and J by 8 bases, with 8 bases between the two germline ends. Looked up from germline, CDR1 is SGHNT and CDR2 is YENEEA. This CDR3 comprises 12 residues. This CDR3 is CASSLGGIEAFF. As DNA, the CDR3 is TGTGCCAGCAGCTTAGGGGGGATCGAAGCTTTCTTT.

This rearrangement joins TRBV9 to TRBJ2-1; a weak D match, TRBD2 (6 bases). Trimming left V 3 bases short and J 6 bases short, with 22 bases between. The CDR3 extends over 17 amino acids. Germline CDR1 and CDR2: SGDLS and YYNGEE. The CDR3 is CASSADSSMDYINEQFF. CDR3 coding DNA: TGTGCCAGCAGCGCCGATTCTAGCATGGACTACATCAATGAGCAGTTCTTC. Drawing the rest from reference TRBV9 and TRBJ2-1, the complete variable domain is DSGVTQTPKHLITATGQRVTLRCSPRSGDLSVYWYQQSLDQGLQFLIQYYNGEERAKGNILERFSAQQFPDLHSELNLSSLELGDSALYFCASSADSSMDYINEQFFGPGTRLTVL.

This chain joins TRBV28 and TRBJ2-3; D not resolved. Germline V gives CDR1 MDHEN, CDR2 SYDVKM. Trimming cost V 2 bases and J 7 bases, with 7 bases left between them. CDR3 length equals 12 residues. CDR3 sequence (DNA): TGTGCCAGCAGTTTAGTGATGAATACGCAGTATTTT. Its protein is CASSLVMNTQYF.

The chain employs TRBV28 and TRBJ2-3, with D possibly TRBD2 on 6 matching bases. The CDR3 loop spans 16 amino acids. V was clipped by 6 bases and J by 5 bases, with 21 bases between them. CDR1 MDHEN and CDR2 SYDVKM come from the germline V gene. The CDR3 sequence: CASRPRDWGRQDTQYF. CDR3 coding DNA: TGTGCCAGCAGACCTCGGGACTGGGGTCGCCAAGATACGCAGTATTTT.

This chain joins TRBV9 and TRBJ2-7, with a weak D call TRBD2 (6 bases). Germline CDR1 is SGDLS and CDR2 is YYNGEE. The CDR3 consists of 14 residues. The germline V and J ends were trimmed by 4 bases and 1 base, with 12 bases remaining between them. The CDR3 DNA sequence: TGTGCCAGCAGCCCTAGGGGAGGATCCTACGAGCAGTACTTC. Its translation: CASSPRGGSYEQYF.

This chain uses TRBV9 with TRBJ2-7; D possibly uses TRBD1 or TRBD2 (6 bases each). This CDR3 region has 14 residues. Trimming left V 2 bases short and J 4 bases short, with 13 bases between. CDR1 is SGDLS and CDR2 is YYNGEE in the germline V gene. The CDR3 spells CASSVSGGSYEQYF. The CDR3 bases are TGTGCCAGCAGCGTCTCCGGGGGCAGTTACGAGCAGTACTTC.

The CDR3 DNA follows: TGTGCCACCAGTGTGGTAGTAGCGGGAGGGCCTGGCACCGGGGAGCTGTTTTTT. It is translated as CATSVVVAGGPGTGELFF. The chain carries TRBV24-1 and TRBJ2-2, with 11 positions matching TRBD2. Germline CDR1 KGHDR, CDR2 SFDVKD. The CDR3 is 18 amino acids. V gave up 5 bases and J gave up 4 bases; unmatched junction bases: 11.